The clone carrying this T cell receptor (beta chain) was recorded at least ten times. V was cut by 5 bases and J by 6 bases, with 11 bases left in between. Germline V gives CDR1 SGHRS, CDR2 YFSETQ. The length of the CDR3 is 13 residues. The source of the sample is a study of T cells in Graves' hyperthyroidism and ophthalmopathy. What was amplified from RNA transcripts were TCR beta CDR3 regions. During a first-round RT-PCR of the TCR CDR3, the HTBI primer set was used. TCRdb used MiXCR to reprocess the multiplex PCR reads, holding one entry per CDR3 protein. Among 300,000 to 350,000 distinct CDR3 sequences, about 15% were seen once, and the ten largest hold roughly 24%. Hyperthyroidism was newly diagnosed in patients aged 18 to 65 (duration under 2 months). The source of the PBMCs was around 9 ml of fresh peripheral blood.

The sequence derives from a woman in her thirties with Graves' hyperthyroidism. The chain carries TRBV5-1 and TRBJ2-2; weak D call: TRBD1 (5 bases). Sequencing input: blood. The CDR3 is CASRQDPPGELFF. CDR3 nucleotide sequence: TGCGCCAGCAGACAGGACCCCCCCGGGGAGCTGTTTTTT.